This passage covers 9 T cell receptor beta chains from one sample sequenced in a study of T cell responses to AZD1222 COVID-19 vaccine. Libraries were prepared by immunoSEQ multiplex PCR; TCRdb keeps only in-frame clonotypes and omits some of them. The sample contains some 150,000 clones, about nine tenths of which appear only once. The specimen was peripheral blood, collected on day 0 of AZD1222 vaccination. Source of these receptors: an adult in good health.

The chain employs TRBV18 and TRBJ1-2; 10 nucleotides match TRBD1. The CDR3 extends over 13 amino acids. With V trimmed by 1 base and J by 8 bases, 1 base remained unmatched. The V gene's germline CDR1 is KGHSH and CDR2 LQKENI. The CDR3 nucleotides are TGTGCCAGCTCACCACGGGACAGGGGAGGCTACACCTTC. It yields the protein CASSPRDRGGYTF.

The chain links TRBV11-2 to TRBJ2-3, with 12 bases identical to TRBD2. With V trimmed by 5 bases and J by 4 bases, 4 bases remained unmatched. Germline V lookup: CDR1 SGHAT, CDR2 FQNNGV. The CDR3 covers 15 residues. The CDR3 protein is CASSPRTSGADTQYF. DNA of the CDR3: TGTGCCAGCAGCCCCCGGACTAGCGGGGCAGATACGCAGTATTTT.

V gene TRBV27 combines with J gene TRBJ1-5; a weak D match, TRBD1 (6 bases). The CDR3 spans 16 residues. Germline values: CDR1 MNHEY, CDR2 SMNVEV (reference sequence). V lost 6 bases and J lost 2, with 17 bases in between. The CDR3 DNA is TGTGCCAGCAGCCCAGCCCGGGACATAGGCAATCAGCCCCAGCATTTT. This sequence encodes CASSPARDIGNQPQHF.

The chain joins TRBV19 to TRBJ1-1, with TRBD1 as a possible D gene (6 bases). V was shortened by 5 bases and J by 5 bases, with 21 bases between the two germline ends. Germline CDR1 and CDR2: LNHDA and SQIVND (reference sequence). This CDR3 has 16 residues. The CDR3: CASSLVSGGAGTEAFF. CDR3 in DNA: TGTGCCAGTAGTTTAGTTAGTGGGGGCGCGGGAACTGAAGCTTTCTTT.

The V and J genes are TRBV6-5 and TRBJ2-7; possible D gene TRBD1, 5 bases. Germline lookup yields CDR1 MNHEY and CDR2 SVGAGI. The CDR3 runs to 14 residues. V lost 0 bases, J lost 6 bases, and 12 bases lay in between. The CDR3 is CASSYSPGISEQYF. CDR3 coding DNA: TGTGCCAGCAGTTACTCACCAGGGATCAGCGAGCAGTACTTC.

The chain uses TRBV10-3 and TRBJ1-5; D is unclear. The germline CDR1 and CDR2 sequences are ENHRY and SYGVKD. With 6 bases removed from V and 6 bases from J, the gap between germline ends came to 12 bases. The CDR3 extends over 13 amino acids. DNA for the CDR3: TGTGCCATCAGGGGATCCGAGGGTCAGCCCCAGCATTTT. As protein: CAIRGSEGQPQHF.

The V call is TRBV4-2, the J call TRBJ1-2; no clear D gene. CDR3 length: 11 amino acids. V lost 1 base, J lost 7 bases, and 4 bases lay in between. Germline V gene lookup returns CDR1 LGHNA and CDR2 YNFKEQ. Here the CDR3 DNA reads TGTGCCAGCAGCCAAGGAACTGGCTACACCTTC. Translating it yields CASSQGTGYTF.

The chain combines TRBV7-9 with TRBJ1-2; D unresolved. Trimming removed 1 base from V and 0 bases from J, with 6 bases in between. Germline V lookup: CDR1 SEHNR, CDR2 FQNEAQ (reference sequence). CDR3 length: 14 amino acids. The chain's CDR3 is CASSLELPNYGYTF. The CDR3 coding sequence is TGTGCCAGCAGCTTAGAACTCCCTAACTATGGCTACACCTTC.

This clone was detected only a few times. The chain carries TRBV4-1 and TRBJ1-2; possibly TRBD1 for D (5 bases). There are 15 residues in the CDR3. V gave up 0 bases and J gave up 11 bases, with 19 bases separating them. Germline assignment: CDR1 MGHRA and CDR2 YSYEKL. The CDR3 region is CASSQEPLGHFGYTF. Written as DNA, the CDR3 is TGCGCCAGCAGCCAAGAGCCTTTGGGGCACTTTGGGTACACCTTC.